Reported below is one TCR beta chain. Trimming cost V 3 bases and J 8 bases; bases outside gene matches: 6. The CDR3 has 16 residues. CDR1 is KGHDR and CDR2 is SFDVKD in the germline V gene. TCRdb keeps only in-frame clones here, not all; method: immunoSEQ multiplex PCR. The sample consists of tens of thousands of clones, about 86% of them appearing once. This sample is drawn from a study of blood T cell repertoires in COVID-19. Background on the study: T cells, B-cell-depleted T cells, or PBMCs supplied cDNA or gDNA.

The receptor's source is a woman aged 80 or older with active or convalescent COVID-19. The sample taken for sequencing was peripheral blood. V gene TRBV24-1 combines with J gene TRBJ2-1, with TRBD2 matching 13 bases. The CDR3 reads CATSDPTSGRSHEQFF. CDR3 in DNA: TGTGCCACCAGTGATCCGACTAGCGGGAGGTCCCATGAGCAGTTCTTC.